The 2 T cell receptor beta chains presented below share a single source sample, sequenced in a study of blood T cells in healthy people across ages (dated by TCRdb to about 2015). The library relied on 5' RACE. For sequencing, an Illumina HiSeq 2500 was employed. A second PCR of roughly 6 to 11 cycles was performed with a sample-barcoded 5' primer and a J-beta primer mix. TCRdb reran the public reads through fastp at Q25 and MiXCR, keeping productive beta chains. Rows are unified per CDR3 protein, each entry keeping the most common DNA and genes. Across this sample there are 850,000 to 1,000,000 distinct CDR3 sequences, with about 48% seen only once. Over 10% of the sample lies in the top ten. The sequenced material came from blood. The receptor source for this set is a man aged 30 to 39 in good health.

The V and J genes are TRBV2 and TRBJ2-1; 7 bases are a match to TRBD1. Germline trimming cut 8 bases from V and 4 bases from J; bases unmatched to any gene: 8. Germline CDR1 and CDR2: SNHLY and FYNNEI. CDR3 length: 14 residues. CDR3 nucleotides: TGTGCCAGCGCCCGACAGGGACCTTACAATGAGCAGTTCTTC. Its translation: CASARQGPYNEQFF.

Only one count was recorded for this clonotype. The chain carries TRBV4-2 and TRBJ2-7, with D maybe TRBD1 (5 bases). The germline V gene has CDR1 LGHNA and CDR2 YNFKEQ. The V and J ends lost 4 bases and 0 bases respectively, with 16 bases between them. CDR3 size: 16 residues. The CDR3 here is CASSPMTDLYSYEQYF. The CDR3 DNA follows: TGTGCCAGCAGCCCGATGACAGATTTGTACTCCTACGAGCAGTACTTC.